This passage covers 29 T cell receptor beta chains from one sample sequenced in a study of blood T cell repertoires in COVID-19 (dated by TCRdb to about 2020). Receptors were amplified or captured by the immunoSEQ multiplex PCR assay. In its TCRdb copy, this immuneACCESS table keeps in-frame sequences only and misses some clones. Where compared with another copy, unresolved V genes explain less than half of these, and the others have no known cause. A total of approximately 300,000 clones appear in this sample, 70% to 90% of them only once. Approximately 3.3% of the sample goes to the ten largest clones. Sequenced material: peripheral blood. The origin of the receptors is a woman between 40 and 55 years old with acute or convalescent COVID-19.

V usage is TRBV6-5 and J usage is TRBJ1-4; maybe TRBD1 (5 bases). This CDR3 has 12 residues. Germline loops: CDR1 MNHEY, CDR2 SVGAGI. V was shortened by 8 bases and J by 11 bases, with 15 bases between the two germline ends. CDR3 bases: TGTGCCAGCTGCAAATTGGGGCAGAAACTGTTTTTT. It codes for CASCKLGQKLFF.

The chain uses TRBV5-4 and TRBJ1-3; D is unresolved. The V end was cut by 0 bases, the J end by 1 base, with 2 bases between. The germline V gene has CDR1 SGHNT and CDR2 YYREEE (reference sequence). The CDR3 extends over 13 amino acids. This chain's CDR3 is CASSLVSGNTIYF. The CDR3 nucleotides are TGTGCCAGCAGCTTGGTATCTGGAAACACCATATATTTT.

This clone has just one count. This chain joins TRBV4-1 and TRBJ1-1, with TRBD1 as a possible D gene (5 bases). Trimming cost V 4 bases and J 3 bases, with 9 bases left between them. Germline CDR1 MGHRA, CDR2 YSYEKL. This CDR3 has 13 residues. The CDR3 loop reads CASSPETDTEAFF. The CDR3 nucleotides are TGCGCCAGCAGCCCAGAGACAGACACTGAAGCTTTCTTT.

The V and J genes are TRBV11-2 and TRBJ2-7; D gene uncertain. Per germline, CDR1 SGHAT and CDR2 FQNNGV. This CDR3 region has 17 residues. Trimming shortened V by 5 bases and J by 0 bases, and 20 bases separated the two germline ends. The CDR3 reads CASSDYRRSRGSYEQYV. CDR3 DNA: TGTGCCAGCAGCGATTACCGAAGGTCCAGAGGCTCCTACGAGCAGTACGTC.

CDR3 in DNA: TGTGCCAGCTCACCACCCCCAGGCGAGCAGTTCTTC. Translation: CASSPPPGEQFF. The chain employs TRBV18 and TRBJ2-1; no clear D. The CDR3 has 12 residues. From germline, CDR1 is KGHSH and CDR2 LQKENI. V was shortened by 0 bases and J by 10 bases, with 7 bases between the two germline ends.

In DNA, the CDR3 is TGTGCCAGTCTATCGTTCGGCACAGATACGCAGTATTTT. This translates into CASLSFGTDTQYF. The J gene is TRBJ2-3, the V gene TRBV19; D ambiguous. Trimming cost V 8 bases and J 1 base, with 10 bases left between them. Per the germline V gene, CDR1 is LNHDA and CDR2 is SQIVND (reference sequence). The CDR3 is 13 residues long.

The rearrangement joins TRBV27 to TRBJ1-4; D unclear. The CDR3 extends over 13 amino acids. Germline loops: CDR1 MNHEY, CDR2 SMNVEV (reference sequence). Trimming left V 7 bases short and J 4 bases short, with 10 bases between. Here the CDR3 DNA reads TGTGCCAGCAATGAATACGGTAATGAAAAACTGTTTTTT. Its translation: CASNEYGNEKLFF.

This chain uses TRBV5-4 with TRBJ2-6; D is possibly TRBD1 (5 bases). Trimming cost V 0 bases and J 0 bases, with 19 bases left between them. CDR3 length: 20 amino acids. CDR1 and CDR2 (germline): SGHNT, YYREEE (reference sequence). CDR3 loop: CASSLARFDSYNSGANVLTF. The CDR3 DNA sequence: TGTGCCAGCAGCTTGGCACGGTTCGACAGCTATAACTCTGGGGCCAACGTCCTGACTTTC.

The V call is TRBV19, the J call TRBJ1-6; 7 bases map to TRBD1. Per the germline V gene, CDR1 is LNHDA and CDR2 is SQIVND (reference sequence). The CDR3 loop spans 15 amino acids. Trimming at V came to 6 bases and at J to 10 bases, leaving 12 bases not matched to a gene. The CDR3 DNA follows: TGTGCCAGTAGCGATACAGGGGACCACGAATCACCCCTCCACTTT. Its translation is CASSDTGDHESPLHF.

The chain links TRBV5-1 to TRBJ2-3; D might be TRBD2 (5 bases). Trimming shortened V by 4 bases and J by 1 base, and 13 bases separated the two germline ends. The CDR3 extends over 15 amino acids. The V gene's germline CDR1 is SGHRS and CDR2 YFSETQ. The CDR3 nucleotides are TGCGCCAGCAGCCTAGATGAGGGTGGCACAGATACGCAGTATTTT. It specifies CASSLDEGGTDTQYF.

Here the CDR3 DNA reads TGTGCCAGCTCACCACTGTACGTAGAGAACACTGAAGCTTTCTTT. Translating gives CASSPLYVENTEAFF. The V gene is TRBV18, the J gene TRBJ1-1; D uncertain. The CDR3 sequence is 15 residues long. Germline loops: CDR1 KGHSH, CDR2 LQKENI. The V end was cut by 1 base, the J end by 1 base, with 10 bases between.

The chain couples TRBV4-1 to TRBJ1-6; a possible D gene is TRBD1 (6 bases). V was pared by 0 bases and J by 5 bases, with 11 bases between. The germline V gene has CDR1 MGHRA and CDR2 YSYEKL. The CDR3 is 16 amino acids. CDR3 sequence (DNA): TGCGCCAGCAGCCAAGAAACAGGGTTGAATAATTCACCCCTCCACTTT. Amino acid sequence: CASSQETGLNNSPLHF.

This sequence joins TRBV9 and TRBJ1-6; 9 positions match TRBD1. The CDR3 runs to 16 residues. Germline loops: CDR1 SGDLS, CDR2 YYNGEE. The V segment lost 3 bases and the J segment 7 bases; nucleotides outside the gene matches: 8. CDR3 bases: TGTGCCAGCAGCGCACAACAGGGGGCGAAGAATTCACCCCTCCACTTT. Encoded protein: CASSAQQGAKNSPLHF.

The chain combines TRBV18 with TRBJ1-2; D might be TRBD1 (6 bases). Trimming cost V 4 bases and J 0 bases, with 6 bases left between them. The CDR3 has 13 amino acids. The germline CDR1 and CDR2 sequences are KGHSH and LQKENI. The CDR3 is CASSRTANYGYTF. CDR3 nucleotide sequence: TGTGCCAGCTCACGGACAGCTAACTATGGCTACACCTTC. The full variable domain, its missing parts supplied by reference TRBV18 and TRBJ1-2, is NAGVMQNPRHLVRRRGQEARLRCSPMKGHSHVYWYRQLPEEGLKFMVYLQKENIIDESGMPKERFSAEFPKEGPSILRIQQVVRGDSAAYFCASSRTANYGYTFGSGTRLTVV.

This chain links TRBV7-9 with TRBJ2-2, with 7 bases aligning to TRBD1. Germline CDR1 reads SEHNR; CDR2 reads FQNEAQ (reference sequence). After removal of 3 bases from V and 0 bases from J, the junction contained 1 base not matched to a gene. This CDR3 spans 15 amino acids. For the CDR3, the DNA is TGTGCCAGCAGCTTCGGGACAGCGAACACCGGGGAGCTGTTTTTT. Amino acids: CASSFGTANTGELFF.

V gene TRBV4-2 combines with J gene TRBJ1-5; 10 positions agree with TRBD1. This CDR3 region has 15 residues. Germline V gene lookup returns CDR1 LGHNA and CDR2 YNFKEQ. The ends lost 3 bases at V and 6 bases at J; junction bases unmatched: 5. CDR3 bases: TGTGCCAGCAGCCACGGGACAGGGGAAGCTCAGCCCCAGCATTTT. It is translated as CASSHGTGEAQPQHF.

The rearrangement uses TRBV3-1 (or the pseudogene TRBV3-2) and TRBJ2-5, with TRBD2 matching over 12 bases. This CDR3 is built from 17 residues. The V gene end was trimmed by 3 bases and the J gene end by 4 bases; junction bases not matched to a gene: 9. Germline V gene lookup returns CDR1 LGHDT and CDR2 YNNKEL (reference sequence). Here the CDR3 reads CASSHASGGANRETQYF. The CDR3 region has the DNA TGTGCCAGCAGCCATGCTAGCGGGGGGGCTAATCGAGAGACCCAGTACTTC.

For the CDR3, the DNA is TGCGCCAGCAGCTTTTACGGGACTTACCAAGAGACCCAGTACTTC. This encodes CASSFYGTYQETQYF. The chain carries TRBV5-1 and TRBJ2-5; D might be TRBD2 (6 bases). Per the germline V gene, CDR1 is SGHRS and CDR2 is YFSETQ. The CDR3 loop spans 15 amino acids. V lost 2 bases and J 0 bases, leaving 11 bases between the germline ends.

The chain uses TRBV12-5 and TRBJ1-2, with 8 bases matching TRBD1. Germline V gene data show CDR1 as LGHNT and CDR2 as FRNRAP. The ends lost 8 bases at V and 6 bases at J; junction bases unmatched: 14. This CDR3 is 15 amino acids long. The CDR3 nucleotides are TGTGCTAGTTCGAACGGACAGGGAAGTCTGGATGGCTACACCTTC. Translated, it gives CASSNGQGSLDGYTF.

This chain joins TRBV5-1 and TRBJ1-2; the D gene is possibly TRBD1 (6 bases). Per the germline V gene, CDR1 is SGHRS and CDR2 is YFSETQ. Trimming stripped 0 bases from V and 4 bases from J, with 10 bases between. This CDR3 is built from 14 residues. CDR3 protein: CASSLEGVGYGYTF. CDR3 coding DNA: TGCGCCAGCAGCTTGGAGGGGGTTGGCTATGGCTACACCTTC.

V and J are TRBV9 and TRBJ2-3; D is unclear. The CDR3 has 16 residues. Germline V lookup: CDR1 SGDLS, CDR2 YYNGEE. V dropped 0 bases and J dropped 2 bases, with 13 bases sitting between them. The CDR3 DNA reads TGTGCCAGCAGCGTAGGGGCGAGCCGTCACACAGATACGCAGTATTTT. This codes for CASSVGASRHTDTQYF.

The V call is TRBV6-5, the J call TRBJ1-1, with D possibly being TRBD1 (6 bases). The CDR3 runs to 13 residues. The germline CDR1 and CDR2 sequences are MNHEY and SVGAGI. The V end lost 2 bases, the J end lost 7 bases, and 11 bases lay between the germline ends. The CDR3 protein is CASSYTHRDEAFF. In DNA form, the CDR3 reads TGTGCCAGCAGTTACACCCACAGGGATGAAGCTTTCTTT.

CDR3 nucleotides: TGTGCCACCAGCAGAGGGACAGGGACAGAATCACCCCTCCACTTT. Protein product: CATSRGTGTESPLHF. The chain is built from TRBV15 and TRBJ1-6; the match to TRBD1 covers 8 bases. V shed 1 base, J shed 10 bases, and the junction held 6 bases outside the gene matches. CDR3 length equals 15 residues. CDR1 LNHNV and CDR2 YYDKDF come from the germline V gene (reference sequence).

This clone was seen only once. The chain employs TRBV18 and TRBJ1-3, with D unresolved. V was trimmed by 4 bases and J by 0 bases, leaving 7 bases between them. This CDR3 region has 14 residues. Looked up from germline, CDR1 is KGHSH and CDR2 is LQKENI. CDR3 in DNA: TGTGCCAGCTCACGTTCCAGCTCTGGAAACACCATATATTTT. Its protein is CASSRSSSGNTIYF.

The chain employs TRBV19 and TRBJ1-1; no reliable D call. V dropped 3 bases and J dropped 4 bases, with 9 bases sitting between them. Germline V gene data show CDR1 as LNHDA and CDR2 as SQIVND (reference sequence). The CDR3 totals 13 residues. This CDR3 reads CASSMVGGTEAFF. In DNA form, the CDR3 reads TGTGCCAGTAGTATGGTGGGAGGCACTGAAGCTTTCTTT.

The chain uses TRBV6-4 and TRBJ2-2, with TRBD1 identical over 7 bases. This CDR3 has 13 residues. V gave up 9 bases and J gave up 6 bases; unmatched junction bases: 7. Germline values: CDR1 MRHNA, CDR2 SNTAGT. The CDR3 protein is CASPTGTSGELFF. Written as DNA, the CDR3 is TGTGCCAGTCCGACAGGGACGTCCGGGGAGCTGTTTTTT.

This clone turned up a few times. The chain employs TRBV7-9 and TRBJ1-4, with a tentative D call TRBD1 (5 bases). Trimming took off 4 bases at V and 4 bases at J, with 13 bases between the two ends. Germline CDR1 is SEHNR and CDR2 is FQNEAQ (reference sequence). There are 15 residues in the CDR3. The DNA of the CDR3 is TGTGCCAGCAGCTCCGGCTGGGGGGTTAATGAAAAACTGTTTTTT. Translated: CASSSGWGVNEKLFF. Combining the CDR3 with reference TRBV7-9 and TRBJ1-4 gives the whole variable domain DTGVSQNPRHKITKRGQNVTFRCDPISEHNRLYWYRQTLGQGPEFLTYFQNEAQLEKSRLLSDRFSAERPKGSFSTLEIQRTEQGDSAMYLCASSSGWGVNEKLFFGSGTQLSVL.

In its sample, this clone was seen once. The rearrangement joins TRBV30 to TRBJ2-2, with TRBD2 as a possible D gene (6 bases). Germline CDR1 reads GTSNPN; CDR2 reads SVGIG (reference sequence). This CDR3 contains 16 residues. Trimming took off 2 bases at V and 3 bases at J, with 16 bases between the two ends. CDR3 nucleotides: TGTGCCTGGAGTTGGGCCTCCGGGAGTTACACCGGGGAGCTGTTTTTT. Protein product: CAWSWASGSYTGELFF.

The chain carries TRBV3-1 (or the pseudogene TRBV3-2) and TRBJ2-2; D unclear. Germline CDR1 is LGHDT and CDR2 is YNNKEL (reference sequence). The CDR3 loop spans 15 amino acids. V lost 2 bases and J lost 1, with 8 bases in between. Here the CDR3 reads CASSQLPLNTGELFF. CDR3 bases: TGTGCCAGCAGCCAACTCCCCTTGAACACCGGGGAGCTGTTTTTT.